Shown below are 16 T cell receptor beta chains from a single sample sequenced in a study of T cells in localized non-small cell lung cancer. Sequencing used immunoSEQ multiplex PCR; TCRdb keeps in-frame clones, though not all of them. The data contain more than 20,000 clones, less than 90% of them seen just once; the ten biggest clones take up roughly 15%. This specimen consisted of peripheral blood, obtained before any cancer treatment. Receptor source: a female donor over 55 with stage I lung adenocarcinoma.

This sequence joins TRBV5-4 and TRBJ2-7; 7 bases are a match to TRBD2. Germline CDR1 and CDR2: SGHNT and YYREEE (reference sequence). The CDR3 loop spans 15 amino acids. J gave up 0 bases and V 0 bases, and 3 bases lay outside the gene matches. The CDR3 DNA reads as TGTGCCAGCAGCTTGGAGCGCGGGAGCTCCTACGAGCAGTACTTC. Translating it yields CASSLERGSSYEQYF.

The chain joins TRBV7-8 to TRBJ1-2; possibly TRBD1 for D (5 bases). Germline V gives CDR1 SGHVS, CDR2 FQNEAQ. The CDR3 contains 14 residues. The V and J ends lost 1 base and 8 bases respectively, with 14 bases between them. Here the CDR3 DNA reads TGTGCCAGCAGCTTAGTCGGGCAGGGTGGCGGCTACACCTTC. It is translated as CASSLVGQGGGYTF.

For the CDR3, the DNA is TGTGCCAGCAGCTTAACGGGGCTAATCACTGAAGCTTTCTTT. Translation: CASSLTGLITEAFF. This sequence joins TRBV7-3 and TRBJ1-1, with D perhaps TRBD1 (5 bases). Germline CDR1 and CDR2: SGHTA and FQGTGA. V lost 0 bases, J lost 4 bases, and 9 bases lay in between. CDR3 length equals 14 residues.

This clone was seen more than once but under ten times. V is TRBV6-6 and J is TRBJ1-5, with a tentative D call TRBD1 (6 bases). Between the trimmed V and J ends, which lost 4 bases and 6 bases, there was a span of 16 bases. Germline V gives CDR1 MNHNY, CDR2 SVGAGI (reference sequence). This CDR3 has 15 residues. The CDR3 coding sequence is TGTGCCAGCAGTTCCTCTGCGGGGGCAAGTCAGCCCCAGCATTTT. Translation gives CASSSSAGASQPQHF.

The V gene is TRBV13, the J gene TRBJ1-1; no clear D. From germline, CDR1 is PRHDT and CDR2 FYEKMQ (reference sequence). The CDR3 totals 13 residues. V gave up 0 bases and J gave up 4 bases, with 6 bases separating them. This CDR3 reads CASSLGVGTEAFF. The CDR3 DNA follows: TGTGCCAGCAGCTTAGGGGTGGGCACTGAAGCTTTCTTT.

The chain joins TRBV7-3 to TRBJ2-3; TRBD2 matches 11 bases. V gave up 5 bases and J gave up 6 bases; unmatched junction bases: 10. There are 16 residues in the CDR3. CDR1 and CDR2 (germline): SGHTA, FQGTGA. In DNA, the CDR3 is TGTGCCAGCAGCCCCCGGAAAGTAGCGGGGGGGGATACGCAGTATTTT. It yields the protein CASSPRKVAGGDTQYF.

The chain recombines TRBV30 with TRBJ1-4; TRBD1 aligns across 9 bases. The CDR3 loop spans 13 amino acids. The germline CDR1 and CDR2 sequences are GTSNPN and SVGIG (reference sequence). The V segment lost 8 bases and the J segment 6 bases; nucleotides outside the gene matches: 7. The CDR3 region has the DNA TGTGCCGGAACGGGACAGGGTTATGAAAAACTGTTTTTT. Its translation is CAGTGQGYEKLFF.

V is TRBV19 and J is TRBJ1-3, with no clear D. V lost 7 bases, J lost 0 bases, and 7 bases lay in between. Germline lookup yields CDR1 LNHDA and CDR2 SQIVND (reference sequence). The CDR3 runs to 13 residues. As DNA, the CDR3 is TGTGCCAGTACCCAGGTCTCTGGAAACACCATATATTTT. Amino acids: CASTQVSGNTIYF.

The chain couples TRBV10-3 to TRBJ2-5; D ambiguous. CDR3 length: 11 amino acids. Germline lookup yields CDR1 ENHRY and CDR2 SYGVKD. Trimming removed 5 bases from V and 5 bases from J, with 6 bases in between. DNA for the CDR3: TGTGCCATCAGTCCCGGGGAGACCCAGTACTTC. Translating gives CAISPGETQYF.

The CDR3 nucleotides read TGTGCCAGTTCTCCGGGCGGGCTCTCTGGAAACACCATATATTTT. It yields the protein CASSPGGLSGNTIYF. The rearrangement uses TRBV5-4 and TRBJ1-3; D gene ambiguous. Between the trimmed V and J ends, which lost 8 bases and 0 bases, there was a span of 15 bases. CDR1 and CDR2 (germline): SGHNT, YYREEE (reference sequence). The CDR3 runs 15 residues.

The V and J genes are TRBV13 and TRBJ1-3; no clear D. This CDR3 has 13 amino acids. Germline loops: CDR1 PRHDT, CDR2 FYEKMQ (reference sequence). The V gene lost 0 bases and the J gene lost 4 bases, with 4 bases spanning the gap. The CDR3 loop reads CASSLGLGNTIYF. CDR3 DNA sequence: TGTGCCAGCAGCTTAGGGTTAGGAAACACCATATATTTT.

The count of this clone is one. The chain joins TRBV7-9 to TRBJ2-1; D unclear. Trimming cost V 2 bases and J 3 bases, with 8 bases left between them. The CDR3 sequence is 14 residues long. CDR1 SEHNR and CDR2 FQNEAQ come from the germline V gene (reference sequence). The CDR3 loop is CASSLRDFYNEQFF. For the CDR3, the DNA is TGTGCCAGCAGCTTACGAGACTTCTACAATGAGCAGTTCTTC.

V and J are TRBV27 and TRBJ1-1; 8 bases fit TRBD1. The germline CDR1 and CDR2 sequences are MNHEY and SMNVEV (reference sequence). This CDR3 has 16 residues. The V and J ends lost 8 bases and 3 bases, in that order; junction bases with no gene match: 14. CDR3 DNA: TGTGCCAGCGGGTCATATACCGGGACAGGTCACACTGAAGCTTTCTTT. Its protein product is CASGSYTGTGHTEAFF.

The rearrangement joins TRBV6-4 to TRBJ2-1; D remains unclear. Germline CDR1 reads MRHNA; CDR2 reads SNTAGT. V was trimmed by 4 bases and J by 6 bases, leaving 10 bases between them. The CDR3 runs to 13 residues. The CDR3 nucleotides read TGTGCCAGCAGTGTCGCTAACTCCAATGAGCAGTTCTTC. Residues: CASSVANSNEQFF.

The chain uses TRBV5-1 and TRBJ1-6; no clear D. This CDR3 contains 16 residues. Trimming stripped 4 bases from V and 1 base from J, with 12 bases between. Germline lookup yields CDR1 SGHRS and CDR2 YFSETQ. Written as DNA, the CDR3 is TGCGCCAGCAGCCTCACAGTACCTTCCTATAATTCACCCCTCCACTTT. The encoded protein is CASSLTVPSYNSPLHF.

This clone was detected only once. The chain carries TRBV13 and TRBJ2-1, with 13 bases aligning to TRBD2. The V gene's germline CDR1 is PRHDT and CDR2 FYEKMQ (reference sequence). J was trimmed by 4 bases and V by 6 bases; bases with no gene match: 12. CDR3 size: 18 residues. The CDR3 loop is CASRKGTSGKVGYNEQFF. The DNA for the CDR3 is TGTGCCAGCAGGAAGGGGACTAGCGGGAAGGTGGGGTACAATGAGCAGTTCTTC.